The rows below give T cell receptor beta chains drawn from one sample of a study of OX40 agonist ivuxolimab in advanced cancers. Assay used: immunoSEQ multiplex PCR; TCRdb lists only in-frame clones, some missing. Among fewer than 90,000 clones listed, approximately 86% were seen once. Specimen: CD4+ or CD8+ T cells sorted from blood, collected in a trial of the OX40 agonist ivuxolimab. Receptor source: an adult with an advanced solid tumor such as melanoma, head and neck, liver or kidney cancer. Each CDR3 is given with its conserved first and last residue. The D gene is left open where the match is weak. Part of the rows lack a size; the others show once, few, many or a class for expanded clones.

V gene	CDR3 length	D gene	clone size	J gene	CDR3 protein	CDR3 DNA
TRBV10-3	14	TRBD1	.	TRBJ1-5	CAISDQGGNQPQHF	TGTGCCATCAGTGATCAGGGGGGCAATCAGCCCCAGCATTTT
TRBV5-1	15	TRBD2	.	TRBJ2-3	CASSESGGSTDTQYF	TGCGCCAGCAGCGAAAGCGGGGGTAGCACAGATACGCAGTATTTT
TRBV6-1	10	.	.	TRBJ2-1	CASRFHEQFF	TGTGCCAGCAGGTTTCATGAGCAGTTCTTC
TRBV14	13	.	once	TRBJ1-6	CASTPRGNSPLHF	TGTGCCAGCACCCCCCGGGGGAATTCACCCCTCCACTTT
TRBV7-2	12	.	.	TRBJ2-5	CASSPAKETQYF	TGTGCCAGCAGCCCCGCTAAAGAGACCCAGTACTTC
TRBV12-5	17	.	.	TRBJ1-6	CASGLVGSRVGNSPLHF	TGTGCTAGTGGTTTGGTAGGATCCAGGGTAGGGAATTCACCCCTCCACTTT
TRBV30	13	TRBD1	.	TRBJ1-5	CAWADRGQQPQHF	TGTGCCTGGGCAGACAGGGGTCAACAGCCCCAGCATTTT
TRBV6-1	15	.	.	TRBJ1-6	CASSEQSLYNSPLHF	TGTGCCAGCAGTGAACAGTCCCTCTATAATTCACCCCTCCACTTT
TRBV7-2	16	TRBD1	.	TRBJ2-3	CASSFLDRVGTDTQYF	TGTGCCAGCAGCTTCCTTGACAGGGTTGGCACAGATACGCAGTATTTT
TRBV9	15	TRBD2	.	TRBJ2-5	CASSVAGGGEETQYF	TGTGCCAGCAGCGTAGCGGGTGGGGGGGAAGAGACCCAGTACTTC
TRBV11-2	14	.	.	TRBJ1-5	CASSLGGTNQPQHF	TGTGCCAGCAGCTTAGGGGGTACAAATCAGCCCCAGCATTTT
TRBV2	11	.	.	TRBJ2-1	CASRGGPEQFF	TGTGCCAGCAGGGGGGGCCCTGAGCAGTTCTTC
TRBV6-5	15	.	.	TRBJ1-1	CASSYQGGGLTEAFF	TGTGCCAGCAGTTACCAGGGCGGGGGACTCACTGAAGCTTTCTTT
TRBV6-6	15	.	.	TRBJ1-2	CASSSLLQLNYGYTF	TGTGCCAGCAGTTCCCTGTTACAGCTTAACTATGGCTACACCTTC
TRBV5-6	15	.	.	TRBJ1-2	CASSLLVGANYGYTF	TGTGCCAGCAGCTTGCTGGTGGGAGCTAACTATGGCTACACCTTC
TRBV5-1	15	TRBD2	few	TRBJ2-1	CASRPAGGLNNEQFF	TGCGCCAGCAGACCGGCGGGGGGCCTGAACAATGAGCAGTTCTTC
TRBV28	12	.	.	TRBJ1-4	CASSSPSEKLFF	TGTGCCAGCAGTTCACCTTCAGAAAAACTGTTTTTT
TRBV5-1	15	TRBD1	.	TRBJ1-6	CASSLTGGEDSPLHF	TGCGCCAGCAGCTTGACAGGGGGCGAAGACTCACCCCTCCACTTT
TRBV15	12	.	.	TRBJ1-2	CATSIGGLGYTF	TGTGCCACCAGCATTGGGGGGCTCGGCTACACCTTC
TRBV7-2	18	TRBD1	.	TRBJ1-2	CASSLDGWQGGMVAGYTF	TGTGCCAGCAGCTTAGACGGGTGGCAGGGGGGGATGGTCGCTGGCTACACCTTC
TRBV28	14	.	.	TRBJ1-4	CASSFGGRGEKLFF	TGTGCCAGCAGTTTTGGGGGGCGCGGTGAAAAACTGTTTTTT
TRBV19	15	.	.	TRBJ2-6	CASSIKSAGANVLTF	TGTGCCAGTAGTATAAAGTCCGCGGGGGCCAACGTCCTGACTTTC
TRBV6-5	13	.	few	TRBJ1-1	CASRIDSYTEAFF	TGTGCCAGCAGAATCGACAGTTACACTGAAGCTTTCTTT
TRBV5-6	12	.	few	TRBJ1-6	CASSRLISPLHF	TGTGCCAGCAGCCGCCTAATCTCACCCCTCCACTTT
TRBV6-5	11	.	.	TRBJ2-1	CAVSGLGEQFF	TGTGCCGTTTCGGGCCTTGGGGAGCAGTTCTTC
TRBV4-2	15	.	.	TRBJ1-3	CASSQGLISGNTIYF	TGTGCCAGCAGCCAGGGACTGATCTCTGGAAACACCATATATTTT
TRBV7-2	18	TRBD2	.	TRBJ2-5	CASSPRVSSGRPGETQYF	TGTGCCAGCAGCCCGCGAGTTTCTAGCGGGAGGCCGGGAGAGACCCAGTACTTC
TRBV11-2	12	.	.	TRBJ1-1	CASSLVAAKAFF	TGTGCCAGCAGCTTAGTCGCAGCCAAAGCTTTCTTT
TRBV10-2	11	.	.	TRBJ1-2	CATQNQGGYTF	TGCGCCACCCAGAACCAGGGTGGCTACACCTTC
TRBV18	15	TRBD1	.	TRBJ1-4	CASSPSRTGLEKLFF	TGTGCCAGCTCACCATCAAGGACAGGGCTTGAAAAACTGTTTTTT
TRBV4-3	15	.	.	TRBJ2-2	CASSQTRPNTGELFF	TGCGCCAGCAGCCAAACCCGGCCGAACACCGGGGAGCTGTTTTTT
TRBV28	13	TRBD2	.	TRBJ2-4	CASSLSGGHIQYF	TGTGCCAGCAGCCTTAGCGGGGGACACATTCAGTACTTC
TRBV9	15	.	.	TRBJ2-7	CASSVASGTAYEQYF	TGTGCCAGCAGCGTAGCTTCCGGGACTGCCTACGAGCAGTACTTC
TRBV18	14	.	.	TRBJ1-4	CASSPGPSNEKLFF	TGTGCCAGCTCACCAGGGCCAAGTAATGAAAAACTGTTTTTT
TRBV5-7	16	TRBD1	.	TRBJ1-2	CASSLRDRGISYGYTF	TGTGCCAGCAGCTTGAGGGACAGGGGAATCTCCTATGGCTACACCTTC
TRBV30	15	.	.	TRBJ2-3	CAWSKVSTGTDTQYF	TGTGCCTGGAGTAAAGTCAGTACAGGCACAGATACGCAGTATTTT
TRBV4-3	14	.	.	TRBJ2-7	CASSQDVGSYEQYF	TGCGCCAGCAGCCAAGATGTAGGTAGCTACGAGCAGTACTTC
TRBV29-1	15	.	.	TRBJ2-1	CSVEDQSGVFNEQFF	TGCAGCGTTGAAGATCAGTCGGGGGTCTTCAATGAGCAGTTCTTC
TRBV4-2	16	.	.	TRBJ1-3	CASSQGPNPPQNTIYF	TGTGCCAGCAGCCAAGGCCCAAACCCCCCCCAAAACACCATATATTTT
TRBV19	13	.	.	TRBJ2-5	CASAQGSQETQYF	TGTGCCAGTGCTCAGGGATCCCAAGAGACCCAGTACTTC
TRBV7-2	16	TRBD1	medium-sized	TRBJ2-2	CASSPLGQGASGELFF	TGTGCCAGCAGCCCCCTAGGACAGGGGGCTTCCGGGGAGCTGTTTTTT
TRBV4-2	19	TRBD2	.	TRBJ2-5	CASSQERGGPAGGRETQYF	TGTGCCAGCAGCCAAGAGCGGGGTGGCCCAGCGGGGGGGCGAGAGACCCAGTACTTC
TRBV4-1	20	TRBD1	.	TRBJ1-4	CASSQETSGTGMRANEKLFF	TGCGCCAGCAGCCAAGAGACCTCCGGGACAGGGATGAGGGCTAATGAAAAACTGTTTTTT
TRBV10-3	16	.	once	TRBJ2-5	CAISAHRGSVQETQYF	TGTGCCATCAGTGCCCACAGAGGCTCTGTGCAAGAGACCCAGTACTTC
TRBV7-3	13	.	.	TRBJ2-2	CASSLTLTGELFF	TGTGCCAGCAGCTTAACGCTCACCGGGGAGCTGTTTTTT
TRBV28	16	TRBD1	.	TRBJ1-5	CASMLYGTGFNQPQHF	TGTGCCAGCATGTTATATGGGACAGGGTTCAATCAGCCCCAGCATTTT
TRBV4-3	13	.	.	TRBJ1-1	CASSQVSGSEAFF	TGCGCCAGCAGCCAAGTTAGCGGCAGTGAAGCTTTCTTT
TRBV7-3	16	.	once	TRBJ2-2	CASSLSVAANTGELFF	TGTGCCAGCAGCTTATCGGTAGCGGCAAACACCGGGGAGCTGTTTTTT
TRBV11-3	14	TRBD2	.	TRBJ2-1	CASSVRGGWDEQFF	TGTGCCAGCAGCGTACGGGGGGGCTGGGATGAGCAGTTCTTC
TRBV19	15	.	few	TRBJ1-5	CASRGGRIDNQPQHF	TGTGCCAGTCGCGGGGGTAGGATCGACAATCAGCCCCAGCATTTT